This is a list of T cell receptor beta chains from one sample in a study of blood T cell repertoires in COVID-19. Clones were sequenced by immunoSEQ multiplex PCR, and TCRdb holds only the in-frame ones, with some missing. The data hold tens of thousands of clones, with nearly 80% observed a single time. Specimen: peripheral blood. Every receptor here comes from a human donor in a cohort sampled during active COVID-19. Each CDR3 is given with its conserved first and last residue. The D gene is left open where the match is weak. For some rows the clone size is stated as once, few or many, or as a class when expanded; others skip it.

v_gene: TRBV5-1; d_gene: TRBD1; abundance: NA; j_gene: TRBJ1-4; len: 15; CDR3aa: CASSLTGQTTEKLFF; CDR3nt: TGCGCCAGCAGCTTGACGGGACAGACAACAGAAAAACTGTTTTTT
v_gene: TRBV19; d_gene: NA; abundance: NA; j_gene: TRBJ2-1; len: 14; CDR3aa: CASRREMGVGEQFF; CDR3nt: TGTGCCAGCCGGCGGGAAATGGGGGTGGGGGAGCAGTTCTTC
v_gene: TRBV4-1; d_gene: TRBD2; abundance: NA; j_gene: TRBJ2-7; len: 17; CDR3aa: CASSRNRAGGPPYEQYF; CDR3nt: TGCGCCAGCAGCCGCAACAGGGCGGGAGGGCCGCCCTACGAGCAGTACTTC
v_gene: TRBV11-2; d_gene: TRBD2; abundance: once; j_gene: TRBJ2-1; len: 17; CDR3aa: CASSLAGTSGSFNEQFF; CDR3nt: TGTGCCAGCAGCTTAGCCGGGACTAGCGGGAGCTTCAATGAGCAGTTCTTC
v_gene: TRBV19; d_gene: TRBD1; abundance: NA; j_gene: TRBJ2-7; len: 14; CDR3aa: CASSIQDRVHEQYF; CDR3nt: TGTGCCAGTAGTATCCAGGACAGGGTCCACGAGCAGTACTTC
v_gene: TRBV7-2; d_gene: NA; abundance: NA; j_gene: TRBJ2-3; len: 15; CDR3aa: CASSIPGSPSDTQYF; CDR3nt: TGTGCCAGCAGCATCCCCGGGAGTCCGTCGGATACGCAGTATTTT
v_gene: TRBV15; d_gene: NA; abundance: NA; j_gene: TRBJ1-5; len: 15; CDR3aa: CATSRDSGADQPQHF; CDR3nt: TGTGCCACCAGCAGAGATTCAGGGGCTGATCAGCCCCAGCATTTT
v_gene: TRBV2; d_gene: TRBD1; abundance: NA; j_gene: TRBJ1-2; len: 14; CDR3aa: CASSEWQGDYGYTF; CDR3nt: TGTGCCAGCAGTGAGTGGCAGGGGGACTATGGCTACACCTTC
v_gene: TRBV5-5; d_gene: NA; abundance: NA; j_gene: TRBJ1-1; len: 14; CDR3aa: CASSSATGNTEAFF; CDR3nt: TGTGCCAGCAGCTCGGCGACGGGGAACACTGAAGCTTTCTTT
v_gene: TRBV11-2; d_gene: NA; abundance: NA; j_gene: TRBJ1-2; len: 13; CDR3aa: CASSEGWAYGYTF; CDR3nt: TGTGCCAGCAGCGAAGGCTGGGCCTATGGCTACACCTTC
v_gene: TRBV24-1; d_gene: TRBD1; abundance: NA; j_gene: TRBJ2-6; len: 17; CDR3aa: CATSPGTGTAGANVLTF; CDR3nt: TGTGCCACCAGCCCCGGGACAGGGACTGCGGGGGCCAACGTCCTGACTTTC
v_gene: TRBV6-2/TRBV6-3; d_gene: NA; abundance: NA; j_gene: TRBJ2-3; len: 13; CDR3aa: CASSKGGTDTQYF; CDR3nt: TGTGCCAGCAGTAAGGGAGGCACAGATACGCAGTATTTT
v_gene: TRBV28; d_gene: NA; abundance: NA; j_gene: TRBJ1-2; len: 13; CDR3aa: CASSSKTRNGYTF; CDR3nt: TGTGCCAGCAGTTCTAAGACAAGAAATGGCTACACCTTC
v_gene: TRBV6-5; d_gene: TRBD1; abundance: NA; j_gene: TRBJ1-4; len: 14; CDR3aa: CASNPQGGYEKLFF; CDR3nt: TGTGCCAGCAATCCCCAGGGGGGCTATGAAAAACTGTTTTTT
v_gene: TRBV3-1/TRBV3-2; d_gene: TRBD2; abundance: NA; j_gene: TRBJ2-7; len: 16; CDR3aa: CASSQDRLAGGNEQYF; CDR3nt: TGTGCCAGCAGCCAAGACAGGCTAGCGGGGGGGAACGAGCAGTACTTC
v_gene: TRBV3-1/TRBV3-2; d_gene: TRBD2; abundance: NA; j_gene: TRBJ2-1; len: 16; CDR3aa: CASSPGLAGGENEQFF; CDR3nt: TGTGCCAGCAGCCCAGGACTAGCGGGAGGTGAAAATGAGCAGTTCTTC
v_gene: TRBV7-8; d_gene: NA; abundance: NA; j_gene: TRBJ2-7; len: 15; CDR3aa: CASSRQTGPAYEQYF; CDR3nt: TGTGCCAGCAGCCGGCAGACAGGACCAGCCTACGAGCAGTACTTC
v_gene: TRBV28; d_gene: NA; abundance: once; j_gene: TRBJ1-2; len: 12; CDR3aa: CASSLQLYGYTF; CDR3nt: TGTGCCAGCAGCTTACAACTCTATGGCTACACCTTC
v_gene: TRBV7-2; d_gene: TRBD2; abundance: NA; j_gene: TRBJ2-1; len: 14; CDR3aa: CASSFGGGLGEQFF; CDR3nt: TGTGCCAGCAGTTTCGGCGGGGGGCTCGGAGAGCAGTTCTTC
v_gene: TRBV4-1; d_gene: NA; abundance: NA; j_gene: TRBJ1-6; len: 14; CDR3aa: CASSQDKGRSPLHF; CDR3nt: TGCGCCAGCAGCCAAGACAAGGGGCGGTCACCCCTCCACTTT
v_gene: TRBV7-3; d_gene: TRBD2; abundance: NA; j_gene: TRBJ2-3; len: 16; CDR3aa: CASSIGTSGGTDTQYF; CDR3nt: TGTGCCAGCAGCATAGGGACTAGCGGGGGCACAGATACGCAGTATTTT
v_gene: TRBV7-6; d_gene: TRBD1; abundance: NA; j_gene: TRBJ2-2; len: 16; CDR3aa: CASSLGDRRNTGELFF; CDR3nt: TGTGCCAGCAGCTTAGGGGACAGGAGGAACACCGGGGAGCTGTTTTTT
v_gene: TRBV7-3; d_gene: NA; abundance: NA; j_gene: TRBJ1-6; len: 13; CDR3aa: CASSPQQNSPLHF; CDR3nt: TGTGCCAGCAGCCCCCAACAGAATTCACCCCTCCACTTT
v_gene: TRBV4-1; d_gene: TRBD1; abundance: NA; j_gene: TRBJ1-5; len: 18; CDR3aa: CASSRQGYASYGNQPQHF; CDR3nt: TGCGCCAGCAGTCGACAGGGATACGCGTCATATGGCAATCAGCCCCAGCATTTT
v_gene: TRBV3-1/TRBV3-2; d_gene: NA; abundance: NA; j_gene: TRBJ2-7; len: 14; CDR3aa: CASSQGTKVNEQYF; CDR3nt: TGTGCCAGCAGCCAAGGGACAAAAGTTAACGAGCAGTACTTC
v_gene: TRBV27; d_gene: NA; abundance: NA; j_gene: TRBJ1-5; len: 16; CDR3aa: CASSLKPGVSTQPQHF; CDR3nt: TGTGCCAGCAGTTTAAAGCCCGGGGTGTCAACGCAGCCCCAGCATTTT
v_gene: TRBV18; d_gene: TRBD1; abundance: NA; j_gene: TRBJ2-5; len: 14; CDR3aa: CASAGQGAGETQYF; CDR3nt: TGTGCCAGCGCAGGACAGGGGGCAGGAGAGACCCAGTACTTC